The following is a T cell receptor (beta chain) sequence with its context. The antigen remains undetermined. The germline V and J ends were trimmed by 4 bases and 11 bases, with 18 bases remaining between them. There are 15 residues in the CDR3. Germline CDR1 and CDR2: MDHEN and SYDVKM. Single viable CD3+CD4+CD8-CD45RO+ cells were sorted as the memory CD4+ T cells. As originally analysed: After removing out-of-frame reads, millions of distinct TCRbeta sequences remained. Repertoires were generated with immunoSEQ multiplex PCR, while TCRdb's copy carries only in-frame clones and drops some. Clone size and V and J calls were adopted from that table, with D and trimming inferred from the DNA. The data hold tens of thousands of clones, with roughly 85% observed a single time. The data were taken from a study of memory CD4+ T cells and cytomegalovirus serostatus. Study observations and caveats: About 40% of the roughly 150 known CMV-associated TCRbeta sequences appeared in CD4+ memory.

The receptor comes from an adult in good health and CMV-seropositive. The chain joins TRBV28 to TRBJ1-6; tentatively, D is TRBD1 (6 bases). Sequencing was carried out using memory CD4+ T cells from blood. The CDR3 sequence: CASSSPQGPTAPLHF. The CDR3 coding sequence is TGTGCCAGCAGTTCACCACAGGGTCCTACGGCACCCCTCCACTTT.